A selection of T cell receptor beta chains follows, all from one sample in a study of vaccination and CD4 T cells after COVID-19. TCRdb used MiXCR to reprocess the PCR reads, holding one entry per CDR3 protein. The data contain about 9,200 distinct CDR3 sequences, around 60% of them singletons. These receptors' targets are unknown. Sequenced material: CD4+ T cells from blood, cultured in vitro. Receptor source: a human donor who had recovered from COVID-19. Both conserved end residues are trimmed from each CDR3.

V gene: TRBV2
CDR3 protein: ASSVTSETQY

V gene: TRBV7-2
CDR3 protein: ASSLFNSPLH

V gene: TRBV7-2
CDR3 protein: ASSSDRVLGYT

V gene: TRBV7-3
CDR3 protein: AGGESYEQY

V gene: TRBV27
CDR3 protein: ASSLNRNTEAF

V gene: TRBV2
CDR3 protein: ASSDRGYSPLH

V gene: TRBV7-2
CDR3 protein: ASSLGGLGYEQY

V gene: TRBV5-4
CDR3 protein: ASSLQGDYGYT

V gene: TRBV6-2/TRBV6-3
CDR3 protein: ASSYGTGGYSNQPQH

V gene: TRBV2
CDR3 protein: ASGEGQRSNQPQH

V gene: TRBV7-2
CDR3 protein: ASSVGEETQY

V gene: TRBV24-1
CDR3 protein: ATRTAINTEAF

V gene: TRBV21-1
CDR3 protein: ASSKDKGQGGPYEQY

V gene: TRBV12-3/TRBV12-4
CDR3 protein: ASSLDGHYNSPLH

V gene: TRBV7-2
CDR3 protein: ASSPGAPISNQPQH

V gene: TRBV7-7
CDR3 protein: ASSLGSGQPQH

V gene: TRBV7-2
CDR3 protein: ASSLTENTEAF

V gene: TRBV5-4
CDR3 protein: ASSISGGAHNEQF

V gene: TRBV20-1
CDR3 protein: SGTSRLRSSSQEQY

V gene: TRBV7-9
CDR3 protein: ASSLTSVEQY

V gene: TRBV27
CDR3 protein: ASSSKELTGGNEAF

V gene: TRBV12-3/TRBV12-4
CDR3 protein: ASSLSRNTEAF

V gene: TRBV6-2/TRBV6-3
CDR3 protein: ASSFQTQAYGYT

V gene: TRBV7-8
CDR3 protein: ASSSLGGLNTGELF

V gene: TRBV20-1
CDR3 protein: SALGRAGASQETQY

V gene: TRBV6-1
CDR3 protein: ASSEGRHEQY

V gene: TRBV5-1
CDR3 protein: ASSDGLAGTSYEQF

V gene: TRBV7-6
CDR3 protein: ASSRARGGASYEQY

V gene: TRBV7-2
CDR3 protein: ASRRDSYTGELF

V gene: TRBV7-9
CDR3 protein: ASSVGRGPHETQY

V gene: TRBV20-1
CDR3 protein: SARDRSTNEKLF

V gene: TRBV6-1
CDR3 protein: ASMRDPRETQY

V gene: TRBV7-3
CDR3 protein: ASSYGAGGTYEQY

V gene: TRBV19
CDR3 protein: ASSIWDRNYGYT

V gene: TRBV19
CDR3 protein: ASSRLARNTEAF

V gene: TRBV12-3/TRBV12-4
CDR3 protein: ASGTGGVGQPQH

V gene: TRBV6-1
CDR3 protein: ASRERGSYTEAF

V gene: TRBV30
CDR3 protein: AWSVSYRHEQY

V gene: TRBV11-2
CDR3 protein: ASRLAGATSGANVLT

V gene: TRBV7-2
CDR3 protein: ASSANRDQPQH

V gene: TRBV7-2
CDR3 protein: ASSVRGMDRGYT

V gene: TRBV6-5
CDR3 protein: ASSYSRAGGLYTQY

V gene: TRBV20-1
CDR3 protein: SASWWMGGGETQY

V gene: TRBV27
CDR3 protein: ASSRSTGLVTEAF

V gene: TRBV2
CDR3 protein: ASSRAPGTEAF

V gene: TRBV7-6
CDR3 protein: ASSLATGNQPQH

V gene: TRBV20-1
CDR3 protein: SASRGPTPYTQY

V gene: TRBV18
CDR3 protein: ASSPQDSGPGGQPQH

V gene: TRBV6-2/TRBV6-3
CDR3 protein: ASSYTSGGADTQY

V gene: TRBV7-6
CDR3 protein: ASSKGLGDETQY

V gene: TRBV6-5
CDR3 protein: ASSYKEGVNQPQH

V gene: TRBV20-1
CDR3 protein: SARVNPGLAGVTDTQY

V gene: TRBV29-1
CDR3 protein: SVQLTPTHNGELF

V gene: TRBV6-2/TRBV6-3
CDR3 protein: ASSYGGIRSYNEQF

V gene: TRBV2
CDR3 protein: ASSDTDRPNQPQH

V gene: TRBV6-1
CDR3 protein: ASTELSSYEQY

V gene: TRBV27
CDR3 protein: ASSLRTAPYEQY